This TCR beta chain was documented in a study of blood T cell repertoires in COVID-19. Study as a whole: PBMCs, B-cell-depleted T cells, or T cells were the source of the cDNA or gDNA that made up the material.

Produced via immunoSEQ multiplex PCR; TCRdb's table is partial and in-frame only. The data show 150,000 to 200,000 clones, 70% to 80% seen once. This clone showed up just a few times. The TCR originated in a man aged 55 to 70 with acute or convalescent COVID-19. The specimen was peripheral blood.

CDR3 in DNA: TGCGCCAGCAGCCAAGATCGCTACGAACAAGAGACCCAGTACTTC. This sequence encodes CASSQDRYEQETQYF. V is TRBV4-3 and J is TRBJ2-5; D is ambiguous. The V gene lost 0 bases and the J gene lost 2 bases, with 10 bases spanning the gap. The germline V gene encodes CDR1 LGHNA and CDR2 YSLEER. The CDR3 totals 15 residues.